Included here is one T cell receptor beta chain sequence, with context. The sample comes from a study of cytomegalovirus exposure and HLA in healthy donors. The CDR3 totals 14 residues. Germline V gene sequence: CDR1 SGDLS, CDR2 YYNGEE. The V end was cut by 6 bases, the J end by 4 bases, with 15 bases between. The study ran its PCR with 60 Vbeta and 13 Jbeta primers. TCRdb keeps only in-frame clones here, not all; method: immunoSEQ multiplex PCR. The profile shows under 150,000 clones, 55% to 80% of them singletons. V usage is TRBV9 and J usage is TRBJ2-3, with D perhaps TRBD1 (5 bases). This TCR was recovered from a woman aged 40 to 50 in good health and CMV-seronegative. Sequences were obtained from PBMCs. The CDR3 reads CASNVKGIADTQYF. The CDR3 DNA is TGTGCCAGCAATGTTAAGGGGATTGCAGATACGCAGTATTTT.